These 4 T cell receptor beta chains came from one sample sequenced in a study of control samples from healthy donors and cancer patients. Method: immunoSEQ multiplex PCR; TCRdb's copy keeps in-frame clones and lacks some. In the table there are about 140,000 clones, about nine tenths of which are singletons. What was sequenced was blood. The receptor source for this set is a man in his thirties or forties in good health.

The chain uses TRBV5-1 and TRBJ1-1; D is undetermined. The CDR3 loop spans 15 amino acids. V lost 0 bases, J lost 1 base, and 10 bases lay in between. Germline V gene data show CDR1 as SGHRS and CDR2 as YFSETQ. The CDR3, as DNA: TGCGCCAGCAGCTTGGATGGAGGGAAGAACACTGAAGCTTTCTTT. Amino acids: CASSLDGGKNTEAFF.

CDR3 nucleotide sequence: TGTGCCAGCAGACAGGGGGGTCTAGTCCCCTACGAGCAGTACTTC. Translating it yields CASRQGGLVPYEQYF. The V gene is TRBV6-5, the J gene TRBJ2-7; 8 positions agree with TRBD1. Germline-derived CDR1 and CDR2 are MNHEY and SVGAGI. This CDR3 has 15 residues. The junction had 9 bases not matched to a gene; V was cut back by 6 bases and J by 2 bases.

This rearrangement joins TRBV7-2 to TRBJ1-3; possible D gene TRBD1, 5 bases. The CDR3 loop spans 15 amino acids. The germline V gene has CDR1 SGHTA and CDR2 FQGNSA. Trimming cost V 4 bases and J 0 bases, with 10 bases left between them. The CDR3 sequence is CASSSQASSGNTIYF. CDR3 bases: TGTGCCAGCAGCTCACAGGCGAGCTCTGGAAACACCATATATTTT.

The chain links TRBV9 to TRBJ1-3; D is uncertain. V shed 0 bases and J shed 0 bases, with 4 bases lying between them. The CDR3 loop spans 14 amino acids. The germline gives CDR1 SGDLS, CDR2 YYNGEE. CDR3 protein: CASSVESSGNTIYF. CDR3 coding DNA: TGTGCCAGCAGCGTAGAAAGCTCTGGAAACACCATATATTTT.